The 9 T cell receptor beta chains in this list originate from one sample, sequenced in a study of CD8 T cells in Susac syndrome. RNA was extracted with the RNeasy kit, and a quantity of about 0.45 to 1 ug was reverse transcribed using random hexamers. Each CDR3 protein gets one entry after TCRdb re-called the immunoSEQ multiplex PCR reads with MiXCR. The sample consists of about 71,000 distinct CDR3 sequences, 96% of them appearing once. The sample comprised CD4+ T cells from PBMCs. The receptors originated from a human donor with multiple sclerosis.

Only one count was recorded for this clonotype. The genes are TRBV29-1 and TRBJ1-1; the D gene is possibly TRBD1 (5 bases). Trimming removed 6 bases at V and 5 bases at J, with 16 bases between. The CDR3 is 13 amino acids. Germline CDR1 SQVTM, CDR2 ANQGSEA. Here the CDR3 DNA reads TGCAGCGTGGGACTTGGGGTGGCGACTGAAGCTTTCTTT. Protein sequence: CSVGLGVATEAFF.

This chain joins TRBV6-6 and TRBJ2-7; 9 bases are shared with TRBD1. The CDR3 is 16 residues long. Germline assignment: CDR1 MNHNY and CDR2 SVGAGI (reference sequence). The V segment lost 2 bases and the J segment 3 bases; nucleotides outside the gene matches: 8. This CDR3 reads CASSYTGGGGGYEQYF. CDR3 in DNA: TGTGCCAGCAGTTACACAGGGGGCGGTGGGGGCTACGAGCAGTACTTC.

The V gene is TRBV6-1, the J gene TRBJ1-5; D is unresolved. This CDR3 comprises 13 residues. Germline-derived CDR1 and CDR2 are MNHNS and SASEGT. V dropped 2 bases and J dropped 7 bases, with 9 bases sitting between them. CDR3 nucleotides: TGTGCCAGCAGTGAACGAGTTGGACAGCCCCAGCATTTT. This encodes CASSERVGQPQHF.

This sequence joins TRBV15 and TRBJ2-1, with a weak D call TRBD2 (6 bases). The CDR3 totals 18 residues. V lost 0 bases and J 0 bases, leaving 15 bases between the germline ends. Germline V gene lookup returns CDR1 LNHNV and CDR2 YYDKDF (reference sequence). The CDR3 DNA sequence: TGTGCCACCAGCAGAGATTTTAGCGGCTTCAGCTCCTACAATGAGCAGTTCTTC. Protein sequence: CATSRDFSGFSSYNEQFF.

V and J are TRBV7-8 and TRBJ2-2; D is possibly TRBD2 (7 bases). The CDR3 contains 16 residues. Deletions cut 3 bases from V and 1 base from J, with 12 bases between. Looked up from germline, CDR1 is SGHVS and CDR2 is FQNEAQ. CDR3 in amino acids: CASSFRGGLNTGELFF. CDR3 sequence (DNA): TGTGCCAGCAGCTTTCGCGGGGGCCTGAACACCGGGGAGCTGTTTTTT.

This chain connects TRBV20-1 to TRBJ2-3, with 10 bases identical to TRBD2. Germline V gene data show CDR1 as DFQATT and CDR2 as SNEGSKA (reference sequence). This CDR3 spans 15 amino acids. V lost 3 bases, J lost 2 bases, and 5 bases stayed unmatched. CDR3 region: CSASLLAGTTDTQYF. In DNA form, the CDR3 reads TGCAGTGCTAGTTTACTAGCGGGGACCACAGATACGCAGTATTTT.

The chain is built from TRBV7-2 and TRBJ2-4; the D is unclear. Trimming pared 1 base from V and 3 bases from J, leaving 10 bases between. CDR3 length: 15 residues. Germline loops: CDR1 SGHTA, CDR2 FQGNSA. CDR3 sequence (DNA): TGTGCCAGCAGCTTAGGTCAAGGCGGCAAAAACATTCAGTACTTC. Translated: CASSLGQGGKNIQYF.

The gene calls are TRBV20-1 and TRBJ2-4; D could derive from TRBD1 or TRBD2 (5 bases each). Per the germline V gene, CDR1 is DFQATT and CDR2 is SNEGSKA (reference sequence). The length of the CDR3 is 15 residues. V lost 6 bases to trimming and J lost 1 base, with 16 bases between them. CDR3 in amino acids: CSAERQTGAKNIQYF. CDR3 nucleotides: TGCAGTGCCGAACGACAGACGGGGGCCAAAAACATTCAGTACTTC.

The chain joins TRBV30 to TRBJ1-5, with D tentatively TRBD1 (5 bases). Germline loops: CDR1 GTSNPN, CDR2 SVGIG (reference sequence). CDR3 length equals 14 residues. V gave up 0 bases and J gave up 7 bases, with 13 bases separating them. CDR3 loop: CAWSVGQGKQPQHF. CDR3 DNA sequence: TGTGCCTGGAGTGTGGGGCAGGGTAAGCAGCCCCAGCATTTT.